This record covers a single TCR beta chain. As yet, its antigen is unknown. From the approximately 120-subject validation cohort, which was separate from the approximately 700-subject first cohort, the donors were drawn. Trimming cost V 4 bases and J 5 bases; bases outside gene matches: 5. Germline V lookup: CDR1 SGHNT, CDR2 YENEEA. The CDR3 is made up of 17 amino acids. The data stem from a study of cytomegalovirus exposure and HLA in healthy donors. Study-wide points: The listing of 150 or so TCR beta chains classed them as cytomegalovirus-associated. Usually a TCR sequence was rare, but some public TCRs were found in many donors.

Libraries were prepared by immunoSEQ multiplex PCR; TCRdb keeps only in-frame clonotypes and omits some of them. In the table there are about 250,000 clones, about 88% of which are singletons. The chain recombines TRBV11-3 with TRBJ2-1; 16 bases fit TRBD2. This TCR was recovered from a young man in good health and CMV-seropositive. Sequencing was carried out using PBMCs. For the CDR3, the DNA is TGTGCCAGCAGCTCCCCGGGACTAGCGGGAGGGAACAATGAGCAGTTCTTC. As protein: CASSSPGLAGGNNEQFF.